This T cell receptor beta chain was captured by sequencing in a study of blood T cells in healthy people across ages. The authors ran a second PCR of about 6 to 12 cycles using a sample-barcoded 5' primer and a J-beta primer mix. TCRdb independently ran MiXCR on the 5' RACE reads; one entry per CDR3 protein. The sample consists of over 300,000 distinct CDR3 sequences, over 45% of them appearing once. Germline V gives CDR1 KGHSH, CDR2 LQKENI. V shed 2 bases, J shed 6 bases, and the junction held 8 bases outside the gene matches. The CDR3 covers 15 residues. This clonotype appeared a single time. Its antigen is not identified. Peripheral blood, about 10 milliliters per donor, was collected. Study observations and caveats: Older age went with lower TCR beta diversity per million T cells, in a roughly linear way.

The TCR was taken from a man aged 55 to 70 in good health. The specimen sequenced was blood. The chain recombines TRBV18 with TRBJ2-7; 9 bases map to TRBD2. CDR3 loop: CASSPMGTSSGEQYF. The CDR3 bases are TGTGCCAGCTCACCAATGGGGACTAGCTCCGGCGAGCAGTACTTC. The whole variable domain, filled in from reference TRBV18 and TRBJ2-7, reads NAGVMQNPRHLVRRRGQEARLRCSPMKGHSHVYWYRQLPEEGLKFMVYLQKENIIDESGMPKERFSAEFPKEGPSILRIQQVVRGDSAAYFCASSPMGTSSGEQYFGPGTRLTVT.